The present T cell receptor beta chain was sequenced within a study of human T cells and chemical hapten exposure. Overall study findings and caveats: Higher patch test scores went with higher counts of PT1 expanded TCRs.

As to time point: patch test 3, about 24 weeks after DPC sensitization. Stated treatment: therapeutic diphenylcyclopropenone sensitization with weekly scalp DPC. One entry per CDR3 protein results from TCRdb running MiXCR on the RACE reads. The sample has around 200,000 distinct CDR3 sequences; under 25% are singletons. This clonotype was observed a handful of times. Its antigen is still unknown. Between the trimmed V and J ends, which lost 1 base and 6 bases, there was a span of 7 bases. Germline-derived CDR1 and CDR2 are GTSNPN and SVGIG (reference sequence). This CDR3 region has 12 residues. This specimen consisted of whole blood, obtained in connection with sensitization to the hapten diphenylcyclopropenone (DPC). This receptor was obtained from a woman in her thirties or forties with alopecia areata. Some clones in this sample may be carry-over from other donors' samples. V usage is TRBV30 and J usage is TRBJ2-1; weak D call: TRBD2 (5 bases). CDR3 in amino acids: CAWSDRGNEQFF. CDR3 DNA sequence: TGTGCCTGGAGTGACCGGGGCAATGAGCAGTTCTTC.